Listed below are T cell receptor beta chains from one sample, sequenced in a study of T-cell memory formation after mild COVID-19. From the 5' RACE reads, TCRdb called clonotypes with MiXCR, one entry per CDR3 protein. The data hold hundreds of thousands of distinct CDR3 sequences, with about 18% observed a single time. The sequencing sample was made of PBMCs or a T cell subset sorted from them (not recorded which). The origin of the receptors is an adult woman who had mild COVID-19 (a few samples of this study predate the infection). Cell type and time point are not known. Both conserved end residues are part of each CDR3. A D gene is named only where the DNA matches it firmly. Only part of the rows carry a size: once, few, many, or a class if the clone is expanded.

>TRBV15|.|TRBJ2-7|.
CATSRDRWQGTAYEQYF
TGTGCCACCAGCAGAGATCGGTGGCAGGGGACTGCCTACGAGCAGTACTTC
>TRBV5-5|TRBD2|TRBJ2-3|few
CASSSGDAGGLTDTQYF
TGTGCCAGCAGCTCCGGAGATGCGGGGGGGCTGACAGATACGCAGTATTTT
>TRBV20-1|.|TRBJ1-1|.
CSGTPRTVEVEAFF
TGCAGTGGTACCCCGAGGACGGTGGAGGTTGAAGCTTTCTTT
>TRBV19|.|TRBJ2-3|.
CASSMPGRLLSTDTQYF
TGTGCCAGTAGTATGCCAGGGCGCCTCCTTAGCACAGATACGCAGTATTTT
>TRBV4-3|.|TRBJ1-1|few
CASSQVERTEAFF
TGCGCCAGCAGCCAAGTGGAAAGGACTGAAGCTTTCTTT
>TRBV29-1|TRBD1|TRBJ2-1|few
CSVAGTADLGQFF
TGCAGCGTAGCCGGGACAGCGGATTTGGGGCAGTTCTTC
>TRBV4-1|.|TRBJ1-5|few
CASSQGRGDQPQHF
TGCGCCAGCAGCCAAGGCCGGGGGGACCAGCCCCAGCATTTT
>TRBV6-2/TRBV6-3|.|TRBJ2-1|few
CASSYSTAINEQFF
TGTGCCAGCAGTTACTCCACAGCTATCAATGAGCAGTTCTTC
>TRBV12-3/TRBV12-4|.|TRBJ1-1|few
CASSTEPNTEAFF
TGTGCCAGCAGCACCGAACCGAACACTGAAGCTTTCTTT
>TRBV6-1|TRBD1|TRBJ1-2|.
CASSGIDRGRNYGYTF
TGTGCCAGCAGTGGAATAGACAGGGGGCGAAACTATGGCTACACCTTC
>TRBV4-3|TRBD2|TRBJ2-1|few
CASSHISGSWNEQFF
TGCGCCAGCAGCCATATTAGCGGGAGTTGGAATGAGCAGTTCTTC
>TRBV11-2|TRBD1|TRBJ2-1|few
CASSLVRQGNRVQFF
TGTGCCAGCAGCTTAGTTCGACAGGGGAATAGGGTCCAGTTCTTC
>TRBV18|TRBD2|TRBJ2-5|few
CASSPRREGRETQYF
TGTGCCAGCTCACCACGCCGGGAGGGCCGGGAGACCCAGTACTTC
>TRBV18|.|TRBJ2-7|.
CASSGPRTEGYEQYF
TGTGCCAGCTCAGGCCCGAGGACAGAGGGATACGAGCAGTACTTC
>TRBV9|TRBD2|TRBJ2-2|few
CASSVSGSLTGELFF
TGTGCCAGCAGCGTGAGCGGGAGCCTCACCGGGGAGCTGTTTTTT
>TRBV19|.|TRBJ2-5|few
CASSMGGVQETQYF
TGTGCCAGTAGTATGGGAGGAGTCCAAGAGACCCAGTACTTC